The 14 T cell receptor beta chains in this list originate from one sample, sequenced in a study of blood T cell repertoires in COVID-19. Assay used: immunoSEQ multiplex PCR; TCRdb lists only in-frame clones, some missing. The sample lists 55,000 to 80,000 clones, around four fifths occurring once. Sequenced sample: peripheral blood. All receptors come from a human donor in a cohort sampled during active COVID-19.

The chain recombines TRBV3-1 (or the pseudogene TRBV3-2) with TRBJ1-1; tentative D call: TRBD1 (6 bases). Germline V gene sequence: CDR1 LGHDT, CDR2 YNNKEL (reference sequence). The CDR3 sequence is 16 residues long. V shed 4 bases and J shed 4 bases, with 19 bases lying between them. The CDR3, as DNA: TGTGCCAGCAGCCGTCGGGGGCAGGGAGGGATCACTGAAGCTTTCTTT. Encoded protein: CASSRRGQGGITEAFF.

The table lists this clone with a count of one. CDR3 in amino acids: CASSSGLAVSYEQYF. CDR3 coding DNA: TGCGCCAGCAGCTCGGGACTAGCGGTCTCCTACGAGCAGTACTTC. The chain recombines TRBV5-1 with TRBJ2-7, with 11 nucleotides matching TRBD2. Trimming cost V 3 bases and J 0 bases; bases outside gene matches: 2. The germline CDR1 and CDR2 sequences are SGHRS and YFSETQ. This CDR3 comprises 15 residues.

A few counts support this clone. The chain has TRBV6-5 and TRBJ2-2; 11 nucleotides agree with TRBD1. Germline CDR1 is MNHEY and CDR2 is SVGAGI. The CDR3 sequence is 15 residues long. V lost 6 bases to trimming and J lost 7 bases; unmatched junction nucleotides: 7. The CDR3 protein is CASSSDRGRGGELFF. Here the CDR3 DNA reads TGTGCCAGCAGCTCGGACAGGGGGCGCGGCGGGGAGCTGTTTTTT.

This clone was observed a few times. The genes are TRBV6-6 and TRBJ1-2; 8 bases are a match to TRBD1. The CDR3 has 13 residues. Germline lookup yields CDR1 MNHNY and CDR2 SVGAGI (reference sequence). Trimming took 5 bases from V and 8 from J; bases not matched to a gene: 7. The CDR3 region has the DNA TGTGCCAGCAGTAGAGTGACAGGGGAGGGCTACACCTTC. Translated: CASSRVTGEGYTF.

The chain employs TRBV12-5 and TRBJ1-1; D not certain. The length of the CDR3 is 13 residues. Trimming took 0 bases from V and 4 from J, leaving 6 bases between them. CDR1 LGHNT and CDR2 FRNRAP come from the germline V gene. CDR3 nucleotides: TGTGCTAGTGGTTTGGTAAGCGGCACTGAAGCTTTCTTT. It encodes CASGLVSGTEAFF.

The chain links TRBV13 to TRBJ2-1; 11 bases line up with TRBD2. The CDR3 has 13 residues. Germline V gene data show CDR1 as PRHDT and CDR2 as FYEKMQ (reference sequence). V lost 8 bases, J lost 8 bases, and 5 bases stayed unmatched. CDR3 sequence reads: CASQTSGSHEQFF. CDR3 sequence (DNA): TGTGCCAGCCAAACTAGCGGGAGCCATGAGCAGTTCTTC.

V is TRBV15 and J is TRBJ1-4, with D uncertain. V dropped 0 bases and J dropped 2 bases, with 7 bases sitting between them. This CDR3 comprises 15 residues. CDR1 is LNHNV and CDR2 is YYDKDF in the germline V gene (reference sequence). The CDR3 reads CATSRDPGTNEKLFF. The CDR3 DNA reads as TGTGCCACCAGCAGAGATCCGGGTACTAATGAAAAACTGTTTTTT.

CDR3 loop: CASRGVRSADTQYF. The CDR3 DNA reads as TGTGCCAGCAGGGGAGTTCGTTCAGCAGATACGCAGTATTTT. The rearrangement links TRBV2 to TRBJ2-3, with a possible D match to TRBD2 (5 bases). Deletions cut 6 bases from V and 4 bases from J, with 14 bases between. The CDR3 has 14 amino acids. Germline V CDR1 and CDR2: SNHLY, FYNNEI.

V and J are TRBV18 and TRBJ2-7; the D is unclear. Germline V gene data show CDR1 as KGHSH and CDR2 as LQKENI. The V and J ends lost 3 bases and 6 bases respectively, with 6 bases between them. The CDR3 totals 11 residues. The CDR3, as DNA: TGTGCCAGCTCACCCCGAGCCGAGCAGTACTTC. Its translation: CASSPRAEQYF.

This sequence joins TRBV12-3 or TRBV12-4 and TRBJ1-1; D perhaps matches TRBD1 (5 bases). V lost 6 bases and J lost 5, with 13 bases in between. This CDR3 region has 13 residues. CDR3 sequence: CASRKIGGTEAFF. In DNA, the CDR3 is TGTGCCAGCAGGAAGATCGGGGGGACTGAAGCTTTCTTT.

The chain is built from TRBV9 and TRBJ2-5; 7 bases map to TRBD2. This CDR3 comprises 17 residues. Germline V gene data show CDR1 as SGDLS and CDR2 as YYNGEE. V dropped 3 bases and J dropped 2; count of bases not matched to a gene: 13. CDR3 protein: CASSASGRARRQETQYF. CDR3 DNA sequence: TGTGCCAGCAGCGCGAGTGGGAGGGCCCGTCGTCAAGAGACCCAGTACTTC.

This chain joins TRBV4-1 and TRBJ2-1; possible D gene TRBD2, 6 bases. Germline assignment: CDR1 MGHRA and CDR2 YSYEKL. CDR3 length: 18 residues. Trimming removed 0 bases from V and 5 bases from J, with 20 bases in between. The DNA for the CDR3 is TGCGCCAGCAGCCAAGATAGGGCCCGCTGGGACTTCGACAATGAGCAGTTCTTC. It translates to CASSQDRARWDFDNEQFF.

V is TRBV5-4 and J is TRBJ1-5; no reliable D call. The CDR3 loop spans 12 amino acids. CDR1 is SGHNT, CDR2 YYREEE, per germline (reference sequence). V was shortened by 2 bases and J by 2 bases, with 2 bases between the two germline ends. The CDR3 DNA follows: TGTGCCAGCAGCTTCGGCAATCAGCCCCAGCATTTT. This translates into CASSFGNQPQHF.

The chain uses TRBV14 and TRBJ2-5; D unclear. From germline, CDR1 is SGHDN and CDR2 FVKESK. The V gene lost 6 bases and the J gene lost 2 bases, with 10 bases spanning the gap. The CDR3 is made up of 13 amino acids. CDR3 protein: CASSYLSQETQYF. CDR3 nucleotide sequence: TGTGCCAGCAGTTACTTATCTCAAGAGACCCAGTACTTC.